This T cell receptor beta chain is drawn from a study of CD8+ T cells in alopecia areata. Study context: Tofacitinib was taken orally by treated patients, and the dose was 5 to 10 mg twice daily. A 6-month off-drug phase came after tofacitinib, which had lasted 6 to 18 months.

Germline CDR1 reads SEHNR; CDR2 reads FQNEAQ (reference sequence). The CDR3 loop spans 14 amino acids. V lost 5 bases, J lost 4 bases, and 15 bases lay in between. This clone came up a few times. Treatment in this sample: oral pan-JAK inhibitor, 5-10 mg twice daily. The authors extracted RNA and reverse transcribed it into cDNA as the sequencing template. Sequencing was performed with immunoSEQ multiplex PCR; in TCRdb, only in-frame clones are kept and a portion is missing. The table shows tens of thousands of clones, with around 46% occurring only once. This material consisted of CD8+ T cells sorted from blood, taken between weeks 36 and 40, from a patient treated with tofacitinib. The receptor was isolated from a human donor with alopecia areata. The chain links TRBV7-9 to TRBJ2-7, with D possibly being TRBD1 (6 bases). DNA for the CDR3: TGTGCCAGCAGCAACTCGACAGGCCCTTACGAGCAGTACTTC. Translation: CASSNSTGPYEQYF.